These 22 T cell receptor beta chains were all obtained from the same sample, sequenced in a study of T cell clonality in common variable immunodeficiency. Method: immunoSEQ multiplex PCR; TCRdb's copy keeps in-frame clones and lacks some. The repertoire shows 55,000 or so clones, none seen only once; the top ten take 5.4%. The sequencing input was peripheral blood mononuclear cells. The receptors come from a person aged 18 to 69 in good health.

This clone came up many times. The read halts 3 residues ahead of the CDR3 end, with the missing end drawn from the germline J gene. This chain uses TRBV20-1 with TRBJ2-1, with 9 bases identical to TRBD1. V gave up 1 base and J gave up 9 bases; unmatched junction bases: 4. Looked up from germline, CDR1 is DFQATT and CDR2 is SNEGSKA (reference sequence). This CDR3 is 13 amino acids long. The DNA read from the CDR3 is TGCAGTGCTAGAGCAAGGGGACAGGGTGAG. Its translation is CSARARGQGE. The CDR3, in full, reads CSARARGQGEQFF.

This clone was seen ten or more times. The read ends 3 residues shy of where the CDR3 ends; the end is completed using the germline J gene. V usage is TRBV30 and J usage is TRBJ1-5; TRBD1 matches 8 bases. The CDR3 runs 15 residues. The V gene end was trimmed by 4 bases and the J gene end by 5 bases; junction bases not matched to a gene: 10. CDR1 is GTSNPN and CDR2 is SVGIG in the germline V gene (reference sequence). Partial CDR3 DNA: TGTGCCTGGACAGGGGGCGAAGGAACGGATCAGCCC. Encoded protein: CAWTGGEGTDQP. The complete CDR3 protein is CAWTGGEGTDQPQHF.

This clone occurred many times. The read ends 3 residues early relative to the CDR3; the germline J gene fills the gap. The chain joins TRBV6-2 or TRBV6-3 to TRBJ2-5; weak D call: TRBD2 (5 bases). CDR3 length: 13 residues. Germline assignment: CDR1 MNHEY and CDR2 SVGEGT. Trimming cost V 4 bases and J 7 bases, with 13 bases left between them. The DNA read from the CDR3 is TGTGCCAGCAGTTCTGGACTCATAGGGACC. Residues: CASSSGLIGT. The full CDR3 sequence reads CASSSGLIGTQYF.

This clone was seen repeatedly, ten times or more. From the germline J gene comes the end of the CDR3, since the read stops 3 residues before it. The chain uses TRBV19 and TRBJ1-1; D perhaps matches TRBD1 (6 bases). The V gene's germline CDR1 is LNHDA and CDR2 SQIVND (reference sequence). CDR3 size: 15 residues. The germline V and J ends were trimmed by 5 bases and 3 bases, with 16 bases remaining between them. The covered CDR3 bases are TGTGCCAGTAGTCTGGGACACACGGGATACACTGAA. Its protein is CASSLGHTGYTE. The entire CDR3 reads CASSLGHTGYTEAFF.

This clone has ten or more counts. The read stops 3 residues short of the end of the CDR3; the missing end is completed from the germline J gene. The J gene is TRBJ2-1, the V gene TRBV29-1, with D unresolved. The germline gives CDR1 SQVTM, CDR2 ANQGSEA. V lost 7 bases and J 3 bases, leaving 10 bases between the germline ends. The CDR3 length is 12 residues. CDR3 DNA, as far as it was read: TGCAGCGGCCTAGAAGGCTACAATGAG. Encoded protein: CSGLEGYNE. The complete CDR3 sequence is CSGLEGYNEQFF.

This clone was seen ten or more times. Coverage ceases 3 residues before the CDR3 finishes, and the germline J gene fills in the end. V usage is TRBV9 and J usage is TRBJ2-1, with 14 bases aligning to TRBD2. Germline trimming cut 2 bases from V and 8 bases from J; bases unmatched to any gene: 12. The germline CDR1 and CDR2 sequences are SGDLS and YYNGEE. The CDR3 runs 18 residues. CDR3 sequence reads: CASSVGTSGSPAFYEQFF. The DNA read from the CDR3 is TGTGCCAGCAGCGTGGGGACTAGCGGGAGCCCCGCCTTTTATGAG.

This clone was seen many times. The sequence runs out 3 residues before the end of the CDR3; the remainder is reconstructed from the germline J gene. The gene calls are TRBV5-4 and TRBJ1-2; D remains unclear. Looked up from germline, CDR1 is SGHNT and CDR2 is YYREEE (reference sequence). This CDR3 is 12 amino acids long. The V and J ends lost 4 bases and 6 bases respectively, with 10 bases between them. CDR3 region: CASSRSEDGYTF. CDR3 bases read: TGTGCCAGCAGCAGGTCCGAGGATGGC. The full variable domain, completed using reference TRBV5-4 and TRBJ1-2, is ETGVTQSPTHLIKTRGQQVTLRCSSQSGHNTVSWYQQALGQGPQFIFQYYREEENGRGNFPPRFSGLQFPNYSSELNVNALELDDSALYLCASSRSEDGYTFGSGTRLTVV.

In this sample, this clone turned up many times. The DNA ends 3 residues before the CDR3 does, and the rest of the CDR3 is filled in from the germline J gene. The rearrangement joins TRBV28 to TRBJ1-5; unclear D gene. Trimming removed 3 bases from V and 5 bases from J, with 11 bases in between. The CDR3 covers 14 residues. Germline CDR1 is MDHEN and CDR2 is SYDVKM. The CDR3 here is CASSFNRYHQPQHF. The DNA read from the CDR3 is TGTGCCAGCAGTTTTAACAGATATCATCAGCCC.

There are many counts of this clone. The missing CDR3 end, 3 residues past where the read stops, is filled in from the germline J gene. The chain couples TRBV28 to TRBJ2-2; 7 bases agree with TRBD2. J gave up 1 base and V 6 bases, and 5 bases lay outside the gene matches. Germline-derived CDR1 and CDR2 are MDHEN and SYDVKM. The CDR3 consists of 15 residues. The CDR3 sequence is CASSPLAGNTGELFF. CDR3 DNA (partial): TGTGCCAGCAGCCCCTTAGCGGGGAACACCGGGGAG.

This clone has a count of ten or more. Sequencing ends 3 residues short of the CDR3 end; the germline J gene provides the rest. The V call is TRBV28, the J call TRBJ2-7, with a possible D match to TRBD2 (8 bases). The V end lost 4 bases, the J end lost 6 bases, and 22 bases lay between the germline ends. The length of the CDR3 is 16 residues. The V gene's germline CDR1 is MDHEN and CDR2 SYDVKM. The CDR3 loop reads CASSSQGGSGSVEQYF. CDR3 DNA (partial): TGTGCCAGCAGTTCCCAGGGGGGAAGCGGGAGTGTCGAG.

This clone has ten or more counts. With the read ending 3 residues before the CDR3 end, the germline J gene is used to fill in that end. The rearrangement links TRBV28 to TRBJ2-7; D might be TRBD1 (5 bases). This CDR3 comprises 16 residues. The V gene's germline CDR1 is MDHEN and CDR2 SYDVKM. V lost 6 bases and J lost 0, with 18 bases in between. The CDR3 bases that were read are TGTGCCAGCAGCCCGCTCCGCCAGGGCGACTCCTACGAG. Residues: CASSPLRQGDSYE. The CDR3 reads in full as CASSPLRQGDSYEQYF.

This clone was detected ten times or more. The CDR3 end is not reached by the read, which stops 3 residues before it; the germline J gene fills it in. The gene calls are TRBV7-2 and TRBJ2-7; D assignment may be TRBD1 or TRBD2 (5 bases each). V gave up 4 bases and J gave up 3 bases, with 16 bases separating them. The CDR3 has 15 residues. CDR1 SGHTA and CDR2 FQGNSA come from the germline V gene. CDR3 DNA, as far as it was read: TGTGCCAGCAGCTACCTGAGGGGTGGGAGCTACGAG. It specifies CASSYLRGGSYE. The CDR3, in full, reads CASSYLRGGSYEQYF.

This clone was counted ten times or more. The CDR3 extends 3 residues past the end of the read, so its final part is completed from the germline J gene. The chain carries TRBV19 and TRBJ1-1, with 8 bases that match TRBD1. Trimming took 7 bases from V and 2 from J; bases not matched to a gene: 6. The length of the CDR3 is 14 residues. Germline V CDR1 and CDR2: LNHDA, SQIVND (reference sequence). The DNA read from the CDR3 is TGTGCCAGTAACGTTGGACAGGGTAACACTGAA. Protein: CASNVGQGNTE. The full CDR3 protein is CASNVGQGNTEAFF.

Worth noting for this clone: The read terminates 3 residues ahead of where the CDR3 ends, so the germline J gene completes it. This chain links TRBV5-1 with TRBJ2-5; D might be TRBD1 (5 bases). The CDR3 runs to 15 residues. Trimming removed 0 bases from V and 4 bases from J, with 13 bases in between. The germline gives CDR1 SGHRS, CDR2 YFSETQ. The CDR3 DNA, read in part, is TGCGCCAGCAGCTTGGGACAGCCTTTGAGAGAGACC. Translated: CASSLGQPLRET. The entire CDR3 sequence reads CASSLGQPLRETQYF.

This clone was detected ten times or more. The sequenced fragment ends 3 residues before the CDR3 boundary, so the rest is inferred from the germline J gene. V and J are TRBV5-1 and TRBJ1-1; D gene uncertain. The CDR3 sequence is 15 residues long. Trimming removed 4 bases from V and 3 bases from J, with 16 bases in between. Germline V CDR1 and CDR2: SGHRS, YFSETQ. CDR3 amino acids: CASSQESVSDTEAFF. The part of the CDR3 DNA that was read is TGCGCCAGCAGCCAGGAGTCAGTTTCCGACACTGAA. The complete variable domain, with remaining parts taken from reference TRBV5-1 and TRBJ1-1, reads KAGVTQTPRYLIKTRGQQVTLSCSPISGHRSVSWYQQTPGQGLQFLFEYFSETQRNKGNFPGRFSGRQFSNSRSEMNVSTLELGDSALYLCASSQESVSDTEAFFGQGTRLTVV.

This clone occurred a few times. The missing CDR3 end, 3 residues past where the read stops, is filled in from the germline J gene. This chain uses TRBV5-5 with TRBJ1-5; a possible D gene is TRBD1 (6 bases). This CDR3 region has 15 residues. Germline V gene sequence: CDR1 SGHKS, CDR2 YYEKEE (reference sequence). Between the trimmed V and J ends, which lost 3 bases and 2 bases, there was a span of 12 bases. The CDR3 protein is CASSWGQGGNQPQHF. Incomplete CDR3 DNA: TGTGCCAGCAGCTGGGGGCAGGGCGGCAATCAGCCC.

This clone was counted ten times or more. The chain's CDR3 is CASSDGSQETQYF. Incomplete CDR3 DNA: TGTGCCAGCAGTGACGGGTCGCAAGAGACC. The V gene is TRBV6-1, the J gene TRBJ2-5; D gene unclear. Sequencing ends 3 residues short of the CDR3 end; the germline J gene provides the rest. CDR1 and CDR2 from the germline V gene are MNHNS and SASEGT. Deletions cut 3 bases from V and 2 bases from J, with 7 bases between. The CDR3 is 13 amino acids.

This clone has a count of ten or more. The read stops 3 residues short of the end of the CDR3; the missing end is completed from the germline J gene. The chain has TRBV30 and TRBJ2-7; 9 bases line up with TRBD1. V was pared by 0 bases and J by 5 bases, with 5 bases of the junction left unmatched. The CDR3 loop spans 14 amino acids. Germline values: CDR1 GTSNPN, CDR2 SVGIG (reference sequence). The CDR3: CAWSVGTGNHEQYF. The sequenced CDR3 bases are TGTGCCTGGAGTGTGGGGACAGGGAACCACGAG. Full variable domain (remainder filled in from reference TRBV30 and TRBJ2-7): SQTIHQWPATLVQPVGSPLSLECTVEGTSNPNLYWYRQAAGRGLQLLFYSVGIGQISSEVPQNLSASRPQDRQFILSSKKLLLSDSGFYLCAWSVGTGNHEQYFGPGTRLTVT.

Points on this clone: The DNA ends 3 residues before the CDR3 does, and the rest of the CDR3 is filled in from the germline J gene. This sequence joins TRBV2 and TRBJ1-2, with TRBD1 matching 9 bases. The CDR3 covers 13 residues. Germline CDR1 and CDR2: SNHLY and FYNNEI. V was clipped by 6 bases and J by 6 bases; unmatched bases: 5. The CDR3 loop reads CASSVDRGNGYTF. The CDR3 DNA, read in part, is TGTGCCAGCAGCGTTGACAGGGGGAATGGC.

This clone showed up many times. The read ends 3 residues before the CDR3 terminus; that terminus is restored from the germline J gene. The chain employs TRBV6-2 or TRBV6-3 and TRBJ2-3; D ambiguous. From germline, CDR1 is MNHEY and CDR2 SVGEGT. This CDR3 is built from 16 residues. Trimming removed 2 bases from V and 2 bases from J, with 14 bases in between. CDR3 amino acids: CASSYPPVDFTDTQYF. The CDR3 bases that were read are TGTGCCAGCAGTTACCCCCCGGTAGACTTCACAGATACG.

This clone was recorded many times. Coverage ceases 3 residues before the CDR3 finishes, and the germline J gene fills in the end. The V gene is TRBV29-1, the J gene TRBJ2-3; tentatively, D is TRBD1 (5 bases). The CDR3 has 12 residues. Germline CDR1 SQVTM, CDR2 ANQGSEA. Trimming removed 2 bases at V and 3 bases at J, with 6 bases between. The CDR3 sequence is CSVERGTDTQYF. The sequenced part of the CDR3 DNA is TGCAGCGTTGAAAGGGGAACAGATACG.

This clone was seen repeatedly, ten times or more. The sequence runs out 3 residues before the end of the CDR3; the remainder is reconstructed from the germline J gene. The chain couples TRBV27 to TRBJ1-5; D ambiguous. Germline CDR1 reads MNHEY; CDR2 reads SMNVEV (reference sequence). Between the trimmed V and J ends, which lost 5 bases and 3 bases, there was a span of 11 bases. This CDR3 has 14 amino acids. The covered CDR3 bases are TGTGCCAGCAGTCCCACGGGGTACAATCAGCCC. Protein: CASSPTGYNQP. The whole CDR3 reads CASSPTGYNQPQHF.